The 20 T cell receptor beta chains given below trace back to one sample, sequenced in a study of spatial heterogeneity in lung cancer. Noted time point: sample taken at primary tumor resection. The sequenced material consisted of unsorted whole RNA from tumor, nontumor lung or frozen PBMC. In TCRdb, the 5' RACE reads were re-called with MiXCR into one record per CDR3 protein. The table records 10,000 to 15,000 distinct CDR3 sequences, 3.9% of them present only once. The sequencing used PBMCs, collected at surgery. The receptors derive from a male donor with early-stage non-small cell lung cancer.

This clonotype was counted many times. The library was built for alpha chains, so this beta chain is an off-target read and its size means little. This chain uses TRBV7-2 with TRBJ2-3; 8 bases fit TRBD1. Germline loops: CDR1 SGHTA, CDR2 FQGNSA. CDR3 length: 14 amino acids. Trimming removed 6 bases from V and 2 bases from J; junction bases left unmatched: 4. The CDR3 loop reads CASRPDRVTDTQYF. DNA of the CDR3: TGTGCCAGCAGACCGGACAGGGTCACAGATACGCAGTATTTT.

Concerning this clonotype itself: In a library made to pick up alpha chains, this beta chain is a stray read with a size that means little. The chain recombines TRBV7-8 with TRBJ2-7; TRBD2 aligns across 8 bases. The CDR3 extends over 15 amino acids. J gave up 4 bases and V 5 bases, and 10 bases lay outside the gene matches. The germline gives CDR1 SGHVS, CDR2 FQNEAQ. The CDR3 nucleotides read TGTGCCAGCAGCAAACGGGAGGGAGTGGGGTACGAGCAGTACTTC. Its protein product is CASSKREGVGYEQYF. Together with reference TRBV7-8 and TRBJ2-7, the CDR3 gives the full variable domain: GAGVSQSPRYKVAKRGQDVALRCDPISGHVSLFWYQQALGQGPEFLTYFQNEAQLDKSGLPSDRFFAERPEGSVSTLKIQRTQQEDSAVYLCASSKREGVGYEQYFGPGTRLTVT.

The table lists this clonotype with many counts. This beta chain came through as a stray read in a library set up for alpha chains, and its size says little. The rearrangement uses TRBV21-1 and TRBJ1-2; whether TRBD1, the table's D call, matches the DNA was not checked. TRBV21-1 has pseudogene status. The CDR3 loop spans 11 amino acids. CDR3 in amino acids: CAGARVYGYTF. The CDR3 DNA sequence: TGTGCCGGAGCCCGGGTCTATGGCTACACCTTC.

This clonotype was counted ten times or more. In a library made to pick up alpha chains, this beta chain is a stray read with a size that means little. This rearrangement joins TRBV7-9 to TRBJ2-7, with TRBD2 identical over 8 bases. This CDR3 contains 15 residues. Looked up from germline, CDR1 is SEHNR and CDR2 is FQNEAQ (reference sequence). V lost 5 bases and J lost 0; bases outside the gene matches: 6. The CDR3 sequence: CASSDTSGPSYEQYF. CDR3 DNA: TGTGCCAGCAGCGACACTAGCGGTCCCTCCTACGAGCAGTACTTC.

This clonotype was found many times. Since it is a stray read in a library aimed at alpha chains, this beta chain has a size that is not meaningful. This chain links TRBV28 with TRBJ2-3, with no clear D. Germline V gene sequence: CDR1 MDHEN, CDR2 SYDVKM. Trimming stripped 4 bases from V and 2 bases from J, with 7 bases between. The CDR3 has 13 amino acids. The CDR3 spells CASSSDHTDTQYF. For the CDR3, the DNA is TGTGCCAGCAGTTCAGACCACACAGATACGCAGTATTTT.

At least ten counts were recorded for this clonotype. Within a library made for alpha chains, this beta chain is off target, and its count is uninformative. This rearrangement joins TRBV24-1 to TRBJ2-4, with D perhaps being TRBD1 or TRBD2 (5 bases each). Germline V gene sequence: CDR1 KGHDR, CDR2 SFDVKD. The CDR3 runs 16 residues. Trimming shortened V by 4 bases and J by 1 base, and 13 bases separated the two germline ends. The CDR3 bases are TGTGCCACCAGTGACCCCTCCCGGGACGCCAAAAACATTCAGTACTTC. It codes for CATSDPSRDAKNIQYF.

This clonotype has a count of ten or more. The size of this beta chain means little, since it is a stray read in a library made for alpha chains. This CDR3 is CASSYSLAGGKKQFF. The CDR3 bases are TGTGCCAGCAGTTACAGTCTAGCGGGAGGAAAAAAGCAGTTCTTC. V gene TRBV6-2 or TRBV6-3 combines with J gene TRBJ2-1, with 11 bases matching TRBD2. Per germline, CDR1 MNHEY and CDR2 SVGEGT. The V and J ends lost 2 bases and 11 bases, in that order; junction bases with no gene match: 8. The CDR3 is 15 residues long.

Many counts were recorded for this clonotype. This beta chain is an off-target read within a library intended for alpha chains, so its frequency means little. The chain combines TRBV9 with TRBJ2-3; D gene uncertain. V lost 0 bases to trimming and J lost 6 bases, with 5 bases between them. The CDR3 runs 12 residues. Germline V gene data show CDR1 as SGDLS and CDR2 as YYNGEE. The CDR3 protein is CASSVDLDTQYF. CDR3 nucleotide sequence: TGTGCCAGCAGCGTAGATTTGGATACGCAGTATTTT.

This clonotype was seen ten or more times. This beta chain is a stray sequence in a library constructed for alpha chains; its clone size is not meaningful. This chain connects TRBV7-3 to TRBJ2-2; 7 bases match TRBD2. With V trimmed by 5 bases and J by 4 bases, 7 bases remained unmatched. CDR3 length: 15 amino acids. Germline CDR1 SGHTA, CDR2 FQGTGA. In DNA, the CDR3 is TGTGCCAGCAGCCCTCGGCGGGAGTCCACCGGGGAGCTGTTTTTT. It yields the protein CASSPRRESTGELFF.

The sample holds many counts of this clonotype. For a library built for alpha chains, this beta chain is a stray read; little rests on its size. The CDR3 DNA follows: TGTGCCAGCACATCCCAGCGGGAGGGCGAGCAGTACTTC. This translates into CASTSQREGEQYF. The chain recombines TRBV6-2 or TRBV6-3 with TRBJ2-7; the match to TRBD2 covers 10 bases. CDR3 size: 13 residues. J lost 6 bases, V lost 7 bases, and 6 bases had no gene match. CDR1 is MNHEY and CDR2 is SVGEGT in the germline V gene.

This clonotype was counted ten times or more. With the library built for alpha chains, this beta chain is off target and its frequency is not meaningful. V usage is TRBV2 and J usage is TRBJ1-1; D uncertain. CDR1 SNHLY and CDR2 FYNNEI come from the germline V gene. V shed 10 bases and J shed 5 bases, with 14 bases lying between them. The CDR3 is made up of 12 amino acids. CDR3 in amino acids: CATQHSGTEAFF. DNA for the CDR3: TGTGCCACCCAACACAGTGGGACTGAAGCTTTCTTT.

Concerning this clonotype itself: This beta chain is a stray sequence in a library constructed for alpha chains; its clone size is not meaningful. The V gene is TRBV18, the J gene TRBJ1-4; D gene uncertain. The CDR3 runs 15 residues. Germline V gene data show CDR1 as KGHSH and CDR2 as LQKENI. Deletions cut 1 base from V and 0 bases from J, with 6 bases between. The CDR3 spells CASSPLPATNEKLFF. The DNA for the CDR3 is TGTGCCAGCTCACCACTTCCTGCAACTAATGAAAAACTGTTTTTT.

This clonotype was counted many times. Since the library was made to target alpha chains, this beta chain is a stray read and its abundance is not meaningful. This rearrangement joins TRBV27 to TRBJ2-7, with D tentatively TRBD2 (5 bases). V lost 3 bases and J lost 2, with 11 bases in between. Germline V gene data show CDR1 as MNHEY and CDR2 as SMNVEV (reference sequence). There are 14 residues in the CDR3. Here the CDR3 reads CASSLASGTYEQYF. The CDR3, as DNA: TGTGCCAGCAGTTTGGCGTCGGGGACCTACGAGCAGTACTTC.

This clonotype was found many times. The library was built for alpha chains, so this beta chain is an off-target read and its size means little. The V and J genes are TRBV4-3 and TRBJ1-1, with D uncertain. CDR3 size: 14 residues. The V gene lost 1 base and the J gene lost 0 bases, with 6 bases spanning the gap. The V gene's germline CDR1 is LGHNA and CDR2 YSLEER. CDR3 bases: TGCGCCAGCAGCCAAGTCCAGCTGAACACTGAAGCTTTCTTT. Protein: CASSQVQLNTEAFF.

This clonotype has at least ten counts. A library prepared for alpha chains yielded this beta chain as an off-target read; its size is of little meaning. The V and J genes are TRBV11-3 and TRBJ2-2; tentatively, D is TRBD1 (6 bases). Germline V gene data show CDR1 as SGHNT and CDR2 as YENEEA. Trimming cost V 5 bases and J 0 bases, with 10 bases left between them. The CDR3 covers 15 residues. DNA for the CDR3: TGTGCCAGCAGCCCAAACAGGGCGAACACCGGGGAGCTGTTTTTT. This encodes CASSPNRANTGELFF.

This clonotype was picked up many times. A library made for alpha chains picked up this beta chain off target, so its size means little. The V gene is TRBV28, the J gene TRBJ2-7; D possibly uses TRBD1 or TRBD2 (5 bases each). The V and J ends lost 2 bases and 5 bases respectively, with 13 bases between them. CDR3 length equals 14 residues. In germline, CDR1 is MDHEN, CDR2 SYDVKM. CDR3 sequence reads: CASSLEGRAHEQYF. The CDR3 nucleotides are TGTGCCAGCAGTTTAGAGGGCAGGGCCCACGAGCAGTACTTC.

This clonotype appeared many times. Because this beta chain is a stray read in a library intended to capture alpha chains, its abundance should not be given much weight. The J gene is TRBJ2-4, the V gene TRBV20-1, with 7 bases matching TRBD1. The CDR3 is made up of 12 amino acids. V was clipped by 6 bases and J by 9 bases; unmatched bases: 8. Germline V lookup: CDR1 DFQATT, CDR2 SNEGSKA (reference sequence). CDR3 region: CSAVYTGVIQYF. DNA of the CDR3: TGCAGTGCCGTCTACACAGGGGTCATTCAGTACTTC.

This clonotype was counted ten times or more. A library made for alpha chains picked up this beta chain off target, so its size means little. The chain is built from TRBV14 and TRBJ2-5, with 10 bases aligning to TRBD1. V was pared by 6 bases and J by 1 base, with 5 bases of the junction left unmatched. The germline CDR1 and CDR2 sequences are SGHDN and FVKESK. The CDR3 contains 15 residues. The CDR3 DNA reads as TGTGCCAGCAGGGGGACAGGGGCCGTCCAAGAGACCCAGTACTTC. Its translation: CASRGTGAVQETQYF.

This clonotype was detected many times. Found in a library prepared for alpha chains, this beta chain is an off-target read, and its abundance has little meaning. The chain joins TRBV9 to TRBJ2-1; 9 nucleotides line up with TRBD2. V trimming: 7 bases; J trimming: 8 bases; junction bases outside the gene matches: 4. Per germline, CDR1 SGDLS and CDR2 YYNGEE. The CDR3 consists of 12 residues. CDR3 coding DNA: TGTGCCAGCCTTAGCGGGAGCTATGAGCAGTTCTTC. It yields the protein CASLSGSYEQFF.

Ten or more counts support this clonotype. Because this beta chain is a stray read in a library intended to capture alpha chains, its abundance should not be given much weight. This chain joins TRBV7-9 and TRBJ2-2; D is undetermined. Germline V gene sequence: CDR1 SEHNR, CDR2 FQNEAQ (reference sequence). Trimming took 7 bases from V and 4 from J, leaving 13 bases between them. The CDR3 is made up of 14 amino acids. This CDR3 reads CASNPDLGTGELFF. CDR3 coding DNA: TGTGCCAGCAACCCGGACCTGGGCACCGGGGAGCTGTTTTTT.